This T cell receptor beta chain is from a study of blood T cell repertoires in COVID-19. Background on the study: Some COVID-19 samples were acute and others convalescent; all came from the United States, Italy and Spain. Sources were T cells, B-cell-depleted T cells, or PBMCs; the material itself was cDNA or gDNA.

Authors' processing steps: Reference gene primer amplification gave nucleated cell count estimates. Profiled with immunoSEQ multiplex PCR; TCRdb holds only in-frame clones, not every one. The D gene and trimming were derived from the DNA, and the V and J assignments and clone size from that table. Of some 120,000 clones listed, approximately 89% are singletons. Sequencing was done on a sample of peripheral blood. The sequence was obtained from a woman aged 60 to 75 with acute or convalescent COVID-19.

CDR3 sequence: CASSRDQDILSSGNTIYF. The CDR3 DNA follows: TGTGCCAGCTCACGGGATCAGGACATACTGAGCTCTGGAAACACCATATATTTT. V gene TRBV18 combines with J gene TRBJ1-3; possibly TRBD1 for D (5 bases). V lost 4 bases and J 0 bases, leaving 19 bases between the germline ends. The CDR3 runs 18 residues. Germline-derived CDR1 and CDR2 are KGHSH and LQKENI.